The present entry profiles one T cell receptor beta chain with its context. This clonotype was recorded a few times. Its antigen target is currently unknown. No clone much larger than this one lies a single base away; base qualities are absent. Trimmed from V: 5 bases; trimmed from J: 7 bases; junction bases lacking a gene match: 13. The CDR3, from cysteine to phenylalanine, totals 17 residues. CDR3 DNA only is kept here, 51 bases in frame from base 1. According to the germline V gene (reference sequence), CDR1 reads LNHNV and CDR2 reads YYDKDF. Donors were 40 or so systemically healthy Caucasian individuals from Russia aged roughly 6 to 90 years. Roughly 10 milliliters of peripheral blood were drawn from each donor into EDTA-treated Vacutainer tubes. PBMCs were isolated by Ficoll-Paque density-gradient centrifugation, with at least 6 million obtained per sample. Total RNA was extracted from PBMCs with Trizol reagent, with at least 6 micrograms obtained per sample. Naive CD45RAhigh/CD27high T cell percentages were measured by flow cytometry on a PBMC aliquot from every donor.

This entry is derived from a study of blood T cells in healthy people across ages (dated by TCRdb to 2013 to 2016). In terms of the full investigation: Template switching captured roughly one uniquely barcoded TCR beta cDNA molecule per two T cells in model experiments. Using deep sequencing normalized with unique cDNA molecular identifiers, the study measured how TCR beta repertoire diversity changes with age. The donors were split into four age groups: young (average 16 years), middle-aged (roughly 40), aged (about 56) and long-lived (approximately 80). To avoid experimental bias, donors of different ages were distributed randomly across sequencing lanes. Two additional independent replicas of 1 million unique cDNA reads from the same blood draw were analyzed for two donors (one aged 18 to 29 and one aged 80 or older). Findings and caveats that apply to the study as a whole: Compared with the aged group, the long-lived group had more naive CD4+ T cells, fewer expanded clones and increased TCR diversity, a pattern suggesting age selection. Observed TCR beta diversity per million T cells fell roughly linearly with age, and a significant reduction was already apparent by age around 44. The CMV infection status of donors was not known, potentially confounding age-related changes in expanded clonotypes. The percentage of naive T cells measured by flow cytometry correlated strongly with observed TCR beta diversity. Conclusive comparison of naive and antigen-experienced compartments was prevented by the profiling of bulk unsorted PBMCs. Estimates of total diversity based on one million sequenced T cells were regarded as lower bounds and as underestimates.

The library was generated by 5' RACE. Instrument on record: Illumina HiSeq 2500. The second PCR ran for roughly 6 to 11 cycles and used a J-beta primer mix along with a sample-barcoded 5' primer. Each TCR beta cDNA molecule received a unique molecular identifier from a template-switch 5' adaptor carrying 12 random nucleotides. At least 3 million CDR3-containing paired-end reads were obtained from each sample. First-strand cDNA was synthesized from all RNA with the Mint cDNA synthesis kit, primed by a TRBC-specific oligonucleotide. Following uracil-DNA glycosylase treatment, a first 18-cycle PCR with universal primers M1SS and BC2_uni_R was performed on all cDNA. The study's processing was this. Each sample was normalized by randomly selecting 1 million high-quality reads, each carrying a distinct molecular identifier. Reads with shared molecular identifiers were discarded instead of being binned into consensus sequences. CDR3 identification, clonotype clustering and error correction used MiTCR with a Q25 quality threshold and the strictest error-elimination algorithm. A nonparametric unseen species model with Euler transformation was used to estimate lower-bound total TCR beta diversity. The public reads were quality trimmed at Q25 with fastp and then assembled into clones with MiXCR by TCRdb, keeping productive beta chains. One record per CDR3 amino acid sequence lists the most common genes and DNA. The V and J calls here are based on TCRdb, not the publication. The sample table lists fewer than 2,000,000 distinct CDR3 sequences, roughly a third of them with a count of one. Roughly 12% of the sample lies in the top ten.

The specimen was blood. The TCR comes from a woman under 40 in good health. The rearranged chain carries TRBV15 and TRBJ2-3; 12 junctional bases match TRBD2. The nucleotide sequence is given as TGTGCCACCAGCCCTCCTCAACTAGCGGGGGGCAGAAATACGCAGTATTTT. This encodes CATSPPQLAGGRNTQYF.